This TCR beta chain was sequenced during a study of blood T cells in healthy people across ages. Study-level results: It was held that diversity estimates obtained from one million T cells represented underestimates.

Per germline, CDR1 MNHEY and CDR2 SMNVEV (reference sequence). V shed 7 bases and J 5 bases; nucleotides not matched to a gene: 10. This CDR3 is built from 16 residues. As to this clonotype: Its specificity is unknown.

A second PCR of about 7 to 12 cycles used a sample-barcoded 5' primer and a J-beta primer mix. In TCRdb, the 5' RACE reads were re-called with MiXCR into one record per CDR3 protein. The sample records about 1.8 million distinct CDR3 sequences, roughly 50% being singletons. The chain recombines TRBV27 with TRBJ1-4; 10 bases match TRBD1. The clonotype comes from a woman in her 40s in good health. Sequencing was done on a sample of blood. DNA of the CDR3: TGTGCCAGCAAGCTAGGGACAGGGGCTTCAAATGAAAAACTGTTTTTT. Amino acids: CASKLGTGASNEKLFF.